The clone carrying this T cell receptor (beta chain) has only a few counts. Antigen specificity is unknown. This record belongs to a study of response to subunit inactivated influenza vaccine. Study-level findings and limits: The study's authors posited that every seasonal influenza vaccination enlists few new T cells.

Trimming left V 6 bases short and J 4 bases short, with 15 bases between. There are 14 residues in the CDR3. Germline lookup yields CDR1 SGHTA and CDR2 FQGNSA. TCRdb independently ran MiXCR on the RT-PCR reads; one entry per CDR3 protein. Here the sample spans about 650,000 distinct CDR3 sequences, around a sixth being singletons. Sequenced here: PBMCs from blood, sampled about 12 days after vaccination. This clonotype was obtained from a man aged 45-65 years who received an inactivated influenza vaccine. This chain uses TRBV7-2 with TRBJ2-5, with D perhaps being TRBD1 or TRBD2 (5 bases each). The CDR3 is CASSQLGGTETQYF. Written as DNA, the CDR3 is TGTGCCAGCAGTCAGCTTGGGGGAACAGAGACCCAGTACTTC.